This T cell receptor (beta chain) was found in a study of cytomegalovirus exposure and HLA in healthy donors. The trim removed 7 bases at V and 2 bases at J, leaving 5 bases unmatched. Germline CDR1 and CDR2: LNHDA and SQIVND (reference sequence). The CDR3 contains 15 residues. The PCR had 60 Vbeta and 13 Jbeta primers. Method: immunoSEQ multiplex PCR; TCRdb's copy keeps in-frame clones and lacks some. The sample carries 75,000 to 100,000 clones, roughly 77% recorded once. Sequenced input: PBMCs. V usage is TRBV19 and J usage is TRBJ2-6, with 7 positions matching TRBD1. This clonotype was obtained from a man younger than 40 in good health and CMV-seronegative. The CDR3 sequence: CASTAQGAGANVLTF. The CDR3 DNA follows: TGTGCCAGTACCGCTCAGGGGGCTGGGGCCAACGTCCTGACTTTC.